These 15 T cell receptor beta chains were all obtained from the same sample, sequenced in a study of cytomegalovirus exposure and HLA in healthy donors. Use of 60 Vbeta and 13 Jbeta primers characterized the PCR. The repertoire was sequenced with immunoSEQ multiplex PCR; TCRdb's copy has only in-frame clones and lacks some. Of about 240,000 clones in the sample, approximately 81% are singletons; the top ten hold about 7.3%. Source material: PBMCs. These receptors came from a woman aged 55-70 years in good health and CMV-seropositive.

V gene TRBV29-1 combines with J gene TRBJ2-1, with 8 bases identical to TRBD1. Germline lookup yields CDR1 SQVTM and CDR2 ANQGSEA. The ends lost 6 bases at V and 7 bases at J; junction bases unmatched: 5. CDR3 length: 12 residues. The CDR3 sequence is CSVAGQGNEQFF. The CDR3 bases are TGCAGCGTGGCCGGACAGGGAAATGAGCAGTTCTTC.

This chain links TRBV7-9 with TRBJ2-7; D is uncertain. CDR3 length: 12 amino acids. Germline V gives CDR1 SEHNR, CDR2 FQNEAQ (reference sequence). With 5 bases removed from V and 1 base from J, the gap between germline ends came to 6 bases. CDR3 nucleotides: TGTGCCAGCAGCGCAGCGTCCTACGAGCAGTACTTC. Its protein product is CASSAASYEQYF. The full variable domain, with the rest looked up from reference TRBV7-9 and TRBJ2-7, is DTGVSQNPRHKITKRGQNVTFRCDPISEHNRLYWYRQTLGQGPEFLTYFQNEAQLEKSRLLSDRFSAERPKGSFSTLEIQRTEQGDSAMYLCASSAASYEQYFGPGTRLTVT.

The chain links TRBV9 to TRBJ2-3, with TRBD2 as a possible D gene (5 bases). Germline CDR1 and CDR2: SGDLS and YYNGEE. The V gene lost 3 bases and the J gene lost 5 bases, with 13 bases spanning the gap. The CDR3 has 14 residues. The CDR3 reads CASSARVQGDTQYF. The CDR3 region has the DNA TGTGCCAGCAGCGCGAGGGTCCAAGGAGATACGCAGTATTTT.

This clone was counted a few times. The V and J genes are TRBV5-5 and TRBJ1-1; D is ambiguous. The CDR3 spans 14 residues. Germline CDR1 SGHKS, CDR2 YYEKEE (reference sequence). V was pared by 0 bases and J by 1 base, with 7 bases between. Here the CDR3 reads CASSLEAANTEAFF. The CDR3 DNA reads TGTGCCAGCAGCTTGGAGGCGGCGAACACTGAAGCTTTCTTT.

The V and J genes are TRBV7-9 and TRBJ2-7, with 8 bases aligning to TRBD2. The CDR3 spans 15 residues. J was trimmed by 2 bases and V by 5 bases; bases with no gene match: 8. Per the germline V gene, CDR1 is SEHNR and CDR2 is FQNEAQ (reference sequence). CDR3 sequence (DNA): TGTGCCAGCAGCGGGGGGCTAGCGGGTGCCTACGAGCAGTACTTC. It specifies CASSGGLAGAYEQYF.

In its sample, this clone was seen a few times. The chain couples TRBV6-6 to TRBJ1-1; D uncertain. The CDR3 is 13 amino acids. V was cut by 2 bases and J by 1 base, with 5 bases left in between. Germline V gene sequence: CDR1 MNHNY, CDR2 SVGAGI (reference sequence). CDR3 loop: CASSYGGNTEAFF. Written as DNA, the CDR3 is TGTGCCAGCAGTTACGGAGGGAACACTGAAGCTTTCTTT.

V and J are TRBV10-3 and TRBJ1-4; the match to TRBD1 covers 10 bases. Germline assignment: CDR1 ENHRY and CDR2 SYGVKD. The CDR3 has 13 amino acids. Trimming cost V 2 bases and J 9 bases; bases outside gene matches: 0. CDR3 residues: CAISEDRGQKLFF. The DNA of the CDR3 is TGTGCCATCAGTGAGGACAGGGGGCAAAAACTGTTTTTT.

The rearrangement joins TRBV23-1 to TRBJ2-6; 10 positions agree with TRBD1. Being an ORF, TRBV23-1 has a function that is uncertain. After removal of 3 bases from V and 0 bases from J, the junction contained 8 bases not matched to a gene. This CDR3 spans 19 amino acids. CDR3 loop: CASSQLGQGTVSGANVLTF. CDR3 nucleotides: TGCGCCAGCAGTCAGCTGGGACAGGGGACAGTCTCTGGGGCCAACGTCCTGACTTTC.

This chain uses TRBV11-2 with TRBJ2-2, with TRBD2 as a possible D gene (6 bases). The CDR3 covers 15 residues. CDR1 and CDR2 from the germline V gene are SGHAT and FQNNGV. The V end lost 5 bases, the J end lost 0 bases, and 10 bases lay between the germline ends. CDR3 sequence (DNA): TGTGCCAGCAGCCATAGCGGAGCGAACACCGGGGAGCTGTTTTTT. Amino acids: CASSHSGANTGELFF.

The chain couples TRBV23-1 to TRBJ2-2, with 8 bases identical to TRBD1. Being an ORF, TRBV23-1 has a function that is uncertain. This CDR3 spans 14 amino acids. The ends lost 3 bases at V and 6 bases at J; junction bases unmatched: 3. CDR3 protein: CASSHGQGPGELFF. The CDR3 DNA sequence: TGCGCCAGCAGTCATGGACAGGGCCCCGGGGAGCTGTTTTTT.

The rearrangement uses TRBV25-1 and TRBJ2-3; 8 bases are a match to TRBD2. Germline trimming cut 5 bases from V and 4 bases from J; bases unmatched to any gene: 11. The CDR3 covers 16 residues. Germline loops: CDR1 MGHDK, CDR2 SYGVNS. The CDR3 DNA is TGTGCCAGCAGTCACGGGGTAGCGGGACGTGCAGATACGCAGTATTTT. Amino acids: CASSHGVAGRADTQYF.

The genes are TRBV18 and TRBJ1-3; a weak D match, TRBD1 (6 bases). The CDR3 has 17 amino acids. V was clipped by 0 bases and J by 0 bases, with 12 bases between them. Germline values: CDR1 KGHSH, CDR2 LQKENI. The CDR3 sequence: CASSPPGQSVSGNTIYF. The DNA for the CDR3 is TGTGCCAGCTCACCACCTGGACAGTCGGTCTCTGGAAACACCATATATTTT.

This clone was seen once. The chain combines TRBV19 with TRBJ2-3; possible D gene TRBD2, 5 bases. Trimming stripped 4 bases from V and 5 bases from J, with 10 bases between. This CDR3 is 13 amino acids long. CDR1 LNHDA and CDR2 SQIVND come from the germline V gene (reference sequence). DNA of the CDR3: TGTGCCAGTAGTACGGGAAGACTAGATACGCAGTATTTT. Its translation: CASSTGRLDTQYF.

This chain joins TRBV28 and TRBJ1-5, with a weak D call TRBD1 (6 bases). V lost 7 bases and J lost 6, with 13 bases in between. The CDR3 loop spans 13 amino acids. Germline CDR1 reads MDHEN; CDR2 reads SYDVKM. In nucleotides, the CDR3 is TGTGCCAGCACCTCTCCAGGGGCTCAGCCCCAGCATTTT. Its protein product is CASTSPGAQPQHF.

The rearrangement uses TRBV21-1 and TRBJ1-5; the DNA was not compared with TRBD1, the D call given in the table. TRBV21-1 is given as a pseudogene. The CDR3 is 15 amino acids. The CDR3: CASSKGQTGNQPQHF. The CDR3 coding sequence is TGTGCCAGCAGCAAAGGACAGACCGGCAATCAGCCCCAGCATTTT.